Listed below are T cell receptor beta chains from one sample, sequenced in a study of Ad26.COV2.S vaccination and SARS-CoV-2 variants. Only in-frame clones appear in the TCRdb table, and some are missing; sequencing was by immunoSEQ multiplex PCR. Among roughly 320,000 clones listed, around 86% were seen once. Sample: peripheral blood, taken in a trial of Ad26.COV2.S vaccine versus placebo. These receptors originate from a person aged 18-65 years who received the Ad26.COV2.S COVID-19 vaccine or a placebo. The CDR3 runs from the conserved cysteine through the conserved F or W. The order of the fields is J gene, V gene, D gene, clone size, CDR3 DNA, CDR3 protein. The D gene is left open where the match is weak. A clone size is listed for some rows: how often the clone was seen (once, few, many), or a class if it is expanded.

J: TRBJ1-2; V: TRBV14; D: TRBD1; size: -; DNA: TGTGCCAGCAGACGACAGGGGGCGACCGGCTACACCTTC; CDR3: CASRRQGATGYTF
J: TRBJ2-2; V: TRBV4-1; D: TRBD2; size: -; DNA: TGCGCCAGCAGCCTTGGACTAGCGGGGGGCACGAACACCGGGGAGCTGTTTTTT; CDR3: CASSLGLAGGTNTGELFF
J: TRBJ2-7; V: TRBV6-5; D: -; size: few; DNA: TGTGCCAGCAGCAGCCGGGCTAGGTCCTACGAGCAGTACTTC; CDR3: CASSSRARSYEQYF
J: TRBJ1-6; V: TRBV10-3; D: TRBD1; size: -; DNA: TGTGCCTCCCCGGGAAAGGACAGGAGGAATTCACCCCTCCACTTT; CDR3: CASPGKDRRNSPLHF
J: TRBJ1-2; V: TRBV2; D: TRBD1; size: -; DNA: TGTGCCACCCGGGACAGGCATTATGGCTACACCTTC; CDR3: CATRDRHYGYTF
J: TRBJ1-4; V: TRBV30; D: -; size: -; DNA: TGTGCCTGTACCTACGCGGGGCATAATGAAAAACTGTTTTTT; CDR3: CACTYAGHNEKLFF
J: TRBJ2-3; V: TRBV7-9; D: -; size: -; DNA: TGTGCCAGCAGCTTCATACGGGGGCCCAGCACAGATACGCAGTATTTT; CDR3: CASSFIRGPSTDTQYF
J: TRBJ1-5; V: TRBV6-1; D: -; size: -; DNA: TGTGCCAGCAGTGAAAATAGGGAACAGTATAATCAGCAGCCCCAGCATTTT; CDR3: CASSENREQYNQQPQHF
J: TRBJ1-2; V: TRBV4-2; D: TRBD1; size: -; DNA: TGTGCCAGCAGCCAAGTCCGACAGGGGGGAAAGGGCTATGGCTACACCTTC; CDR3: CASSQVRQGGKGYGYTF
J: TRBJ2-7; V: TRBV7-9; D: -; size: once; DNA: TGTGCCAGCAGCTTAAATCCCATGGCCTACGAGCAGTACTTC; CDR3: CASSLNPMAYEQYF
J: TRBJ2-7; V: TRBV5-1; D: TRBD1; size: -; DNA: TGCGCCAGCAGGCCCCTCACCGGAACAGGGGTCGAGCAGTACTTC; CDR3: CASRPLTGTGVEQYF
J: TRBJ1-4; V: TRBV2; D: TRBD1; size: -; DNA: TGTGCCAGCAGCGATCGACAGGGAGGCGAAAAACTGTTTTTT; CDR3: CASSDRQGGEKLFF
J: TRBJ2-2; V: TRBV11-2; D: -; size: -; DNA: TGTGCCAGCAGCTTAAACCCCCAGGGCCCGAACACCGGGGAGCTGTTTTTT; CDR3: CASSLNPQGPNTGELFF
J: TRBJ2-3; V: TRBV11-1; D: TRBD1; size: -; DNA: TGTGCCAGCAGCCCTCGGACAGGTAGCACAGATACGCAGTATTTT; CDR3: CASSPRTGSTDTQYF
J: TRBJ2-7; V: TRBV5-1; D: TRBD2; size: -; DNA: TGCGCCAGCACCGCTGGGGCTAGCGGGGAAGTTTGGTACTTC; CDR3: CASTAGASGEVWYF
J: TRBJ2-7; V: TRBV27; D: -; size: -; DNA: TGTGCCAGCGGGTCCGGGCCCATCCCCGAGCAGTACTTC; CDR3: CASGSGPIPEQYF
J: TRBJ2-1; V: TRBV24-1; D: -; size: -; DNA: TGTGCCACCAGTGATTTAACCTCGGGCAATGAGCAGTTCTTC; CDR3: CATSDLTSGNEQFF
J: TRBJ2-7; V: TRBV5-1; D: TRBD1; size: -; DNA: TGCGCCAGCAGCGTAGACAGGGGGATCTCCTACGAGCAGTACTTC; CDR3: CASSVDRGISYEQYF
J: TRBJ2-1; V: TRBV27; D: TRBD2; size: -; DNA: TGTGCCAGCAGTTTAGGGTTGGCGGGGGGATACAATGAGCAGTTCTTC; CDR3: CASSLGLAGGYNEQFF
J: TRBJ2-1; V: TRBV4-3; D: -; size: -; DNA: TGCGCCAGCAGCCCCTGGAGGGGGAGCTACAATGAGCAGTTCTTC; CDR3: CASSPWRGSYNEQFF
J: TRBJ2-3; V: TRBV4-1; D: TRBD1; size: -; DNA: TGCGCCAGCAGCCAACAGGGGGCCCGCACAGATACGCAGTATTTT; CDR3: CASSQQGARTDTQYF
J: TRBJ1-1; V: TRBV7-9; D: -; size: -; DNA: TGTGCCAGCAGCTCCCCGGGGGAGGCGGGCACTGAAGCTTTCTTT; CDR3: CASSSPGEAGTEAFF
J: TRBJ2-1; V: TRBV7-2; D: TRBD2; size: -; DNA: TGTGCCAGCAGTTTTAGCGGGGGGGTTTACAATGAGCAGTTCTTC; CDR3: CASSFSGGVYNEQFF
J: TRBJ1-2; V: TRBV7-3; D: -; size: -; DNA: TGTGCCAGCAGCTTAAACTTGAAGCTTCGACCTTATTTCAGCTATGGCTACACCTTC; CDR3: CASSLNLKLRPYFSYGYTF
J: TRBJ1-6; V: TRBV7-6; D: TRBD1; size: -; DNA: TGTGCCAGCAGCCCCGGGACAGGGAGGAGTTCACCCCTCCACTTT; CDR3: CASSPGTGRSSPLHF
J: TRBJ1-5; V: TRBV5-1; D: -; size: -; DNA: TGCGCCAGCAGCACCGAGGGACGATTCAATCAGCCCCAGCATTTT; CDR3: CASSTEGRFNQPQHF
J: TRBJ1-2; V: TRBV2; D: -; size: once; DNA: TGTGCCAGCAGCCGGACAGCGTCTAACTATGGCTACACCTTC; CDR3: CASSRTASNYGYTF
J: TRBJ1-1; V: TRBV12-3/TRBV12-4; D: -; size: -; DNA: TGTGCCAGCAGGAGAAGAGGGAACACTGAAGCTTTCTTT; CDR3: CASRRRGNTEAFF
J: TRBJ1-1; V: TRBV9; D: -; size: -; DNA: TGTGCCAGCAGCTTGGAGGTAGCGACTGAAGCTTTCTTT; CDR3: CASSLEVATEAFF
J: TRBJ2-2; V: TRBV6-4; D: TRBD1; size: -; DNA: TGTGCCAGCAAAAAAGGACAGGGAGGCGACGCCGGGGAGCTGTTTTTT; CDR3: CASKKGQGGDAGELFF
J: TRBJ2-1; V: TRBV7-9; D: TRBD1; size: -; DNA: TGTGCCAGCAGCCTACCTCCGGGACAGGGGTATGAGCAGTTCTTC; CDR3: CASSLPPGQGYEQFF
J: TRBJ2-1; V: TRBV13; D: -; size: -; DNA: TGTGCCAGCAGCCCCCAACTTATTAAGGGTGAGCAGTTCTTC; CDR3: CASSPQLIKGEQFF
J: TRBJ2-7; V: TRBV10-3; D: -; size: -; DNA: TGTGCCATCAGTGAGTCGGAGAGGAGCGGCGAGCAGTACTTC; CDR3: CAISESERSGEQYF
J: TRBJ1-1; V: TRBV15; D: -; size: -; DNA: TGTGCCACCAGCCCGGGACAATTGAACACTGAAGCTTTCTTT; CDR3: CATSPGQLNTEAFF
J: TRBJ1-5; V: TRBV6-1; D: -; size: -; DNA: TGTGCCAGCAGTGAAGGAGATAGCAATCAGCCCCAGCATTTT; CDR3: CASSEGDSNQPQHF
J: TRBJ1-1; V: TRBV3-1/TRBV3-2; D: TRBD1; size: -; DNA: TGTGCCAGCAGTCAGGGGGGCACTGAAGCTTTCTTT; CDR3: CASSQGGTEAFF
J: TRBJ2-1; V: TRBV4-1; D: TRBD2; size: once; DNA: TGCGCCAGCAGCCAAGCTAGTGCGGGGGGGCTCAATGAGCAGTTCTTC; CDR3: CASSQASAGGLNEQFF
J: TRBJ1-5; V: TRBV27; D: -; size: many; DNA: TGTGCCAGCAGCCGGCGGGAAGGGAGGAGTGAGCCCCAGCATTTT; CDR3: CASSRREGRSEPQHF
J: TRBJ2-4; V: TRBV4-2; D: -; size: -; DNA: TGTGCCAGCAGCCCAATGGGTGCGAACATTCAGTACTTC; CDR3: CASSPMGANIQYF
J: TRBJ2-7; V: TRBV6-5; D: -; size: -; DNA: TGTGCCAGCAGCCTAGGCGGCGGCCCCTACGAGCAGTACTTC; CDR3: CASSLGGGPYEQYF
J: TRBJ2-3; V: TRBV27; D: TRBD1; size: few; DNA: TGTGCCAGCACCCGGACAGGGCTTGGAGATACGCAGTATTTT; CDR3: CASTRTGLGDTQYF
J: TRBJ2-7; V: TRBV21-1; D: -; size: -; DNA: TGTGCCAGCAGCAAAGATGTGGGCCCCTACGAGCAGTACTTC; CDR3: CASSKDVGPYEQYF
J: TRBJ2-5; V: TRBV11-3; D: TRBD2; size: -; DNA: TGTGCCAGCAGCCCCGGGACTAGCGGGGGCCGCGGAGGGGAGACCCAGTACTTC; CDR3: CASSPGTSGGRGGETQYF
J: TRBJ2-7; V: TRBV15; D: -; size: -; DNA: TGTGCCACCAGCAGAGATATAAGCTACGAGCAGTACTTC; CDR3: CATSRDISYEQYF
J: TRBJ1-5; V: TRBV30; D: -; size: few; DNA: TGTGCCTGGAGTGGGAAGAGCAATCAGCCCCAGCATTTT; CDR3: CAWSGKSNQPQHF
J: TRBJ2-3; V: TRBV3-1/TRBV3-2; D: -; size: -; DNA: TGTGCCAGCAGCCAGGCAGTTAGCACAGATACGCAGTATTTT; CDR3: CASSQAVSTDTQYF
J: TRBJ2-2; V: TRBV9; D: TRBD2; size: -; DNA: TGTGCCAGCAGCTCTCAGCGGGGGGGAACGAACACCGGGGAGCTGTTTTTT; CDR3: CASSSQRGGTNTGELFF
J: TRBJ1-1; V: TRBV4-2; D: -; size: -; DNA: TGTGCCAGCAGCCTGGGGACAAGGGGGGCTTTCTTT; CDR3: CASSLGTRGAFF
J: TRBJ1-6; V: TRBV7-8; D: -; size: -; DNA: TGTGCCAGCAGCTTGAGGGGGAAGTATAATTCACCCCTCCACTTT; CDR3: CASSLRGKYNSPLHF
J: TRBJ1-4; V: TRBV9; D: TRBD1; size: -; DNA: TGTGCCAGCAGCGTAGCCGGACAGGGCGACTTGGGAGAAAAACTGTTTTTT; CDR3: CASSVAGQGDLGEKLFF
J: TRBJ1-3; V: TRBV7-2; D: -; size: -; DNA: TGTGCCAGCAGCTTAGCTAGGAGCTCTGGAAACACCATATATTTT; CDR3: CASSLARSSGNTIYF
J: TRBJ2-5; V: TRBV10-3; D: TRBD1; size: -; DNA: TGTGCCACACGAGGGGGCGCGGATGAGACCCAGTACTTC; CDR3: CATRGGADETQYF